Listed below are T cell receptor beta chains from one sample, sequenced in a study of monozygotic twins with cystic fibrosis. Repertoires were generated with immunoSEQ multiplex PCR, while TCRdb's copy carries only in-frame clones and drops some. This table has about 29,000 clones, around 85% appearing once. Material for sequencing was blood. The receptors shown here come from a girl aged 2 to 9 with cystic fibrosis. Each CDR3 is given with its conserved first and last residue. A D gene is named only where the DNA matches it firmly. Size is omitted from some rows. Given values are once, few, many or a class for expanded clones.

d_gene: TRBD1
v_gene: TRBV27
j_gene: TRBJ2-1
abundance: NA
CDR3nt: TGTGCCAGCAGTTTAACCGGGACAGTTTACAATGAGCAGTTCTTC
CDR3aa: CASSLTGTVYNEQFF

d_gene: NA
v_gene: TRBV30
j_gene: TRBJ2-3
abundance: NA
CDR3nt: TGTGCCTGCCTGGAGGGAGATACGCAGTATTTT
CDR3aa: CACLEGDTQYF

d_gene: NA
v_gene: TRBV5-6
j_gene: TRBJ1-6
abundance: few
CDR3nt: TGTGCCAGCAGCGTCAGGTTGAATTCACCCCTCCACTTT
CDR3aa: CASSVRLNSPLHF

d_gene: TRBD2
v_gene: TRBV27
j_gene: TRBJ2-3
abundance: NA
CDR3nt: TGTGCCAGCAGTAAGACTAGCGGGAGTTCAACAGATACGCAGTATTTT
CDR3aa: CASSKTSGSSTDTQYF

d_gene: NA
v_gene: TRBV6-5
j_gene: TRBJ1-4
abundance: NA
CDR3nt: TGTGCCAGCAGGGAGTCGGGAGAGATGGGTGAAAAACTGTTTTTT
CDR3aa: CASRESGEMGEKLFF

d_gene: TRBD1
v_gene: TRBV7-2
j_gene: TRBJ1-5
abundance: once
CDR3nt: TGTGCCAGCAGCTTAGCCGGGACAGTGGGAAATCAGCCCCAGCATTTT
CDR3aa: CASSLAGTVGNQPQHF

d_gene: NA
v_gene: TRBV7-9
j_gene: TRBJ2-1
abundance: NA
CDR3nt: TGTGCCAGCAACAAGGGGGCGGGGGCATACACCTACAATGAGCAGTTCTTC
CDR3aa: CASNKGAGAYTYNEQFF

d_gene: NA
v_gene: TRBV30
j_gene: TRBJ1-2
abundance: NA
CDR3nt: TGTGCCTGGAGTCCTCGCCTCGACAGGAGCAACTATGGCTACACCTTC
CDR3aa: CAWSPRLDRSNYGYTF

d_gene: TRBD1
v_gene: TRBV11-2
j_gene: TRBJ1-5
abundance: NA
CDR3nt: TGTGCCAGCAGCTTGGGACAGGGTGAACAGCCCCAGCATTTT
CDR3aa: CASSLGQGEQPQHF

d_gene: NA
v_gene: TRBV7-6
j_gene: TRBJ1-2
abundance: NA
CDR3nt: TGTGCCAGCAGCCCAAACGGGCGGAATAACTATGGCTACACCTTC
CDR3aa: CASSPNGRNNYGYTF

d_gene: NA
v_gene: TRBV6-5
j_gene: TRBJ2-7
abundance: NA
CDR3nt: TGTGCCAGCAGTTACTCACACGAGGACCACTACGAGCAGTACTTC
CDR3aa: CASSYSHEDHYEQYF

d_gene: NA
v_gene: TRBV15
j_gene: TRBJ1-1
abundance: NA
CDR3nt: TGTGCCACCAGCAGAGACGTCCAGGGGCTGAACAATGAAGCTTTCTTT
CDR3aa: CATSRDVQGLNNEAFF

d_gene: NA
v_gene: TRBV10-3
j_gene: TRBJ2-7
abundance: NA
CDR3nt: TGTGCCATCAGTGAGAGGACGGATTCTTCCTACGAGCAGTACTTC
CDR3aa: CAISERTDSSYEQYF

d_gene: NA
v_gene: TRBV4-2
j_gene: TRBJ2-7
abundance: once
CDR3nt: TGTGCCAGCAGCCAAGAGGAGGGGCAGATCTACGAGCAGTACTTC
CDR3aa: CASSQEEGQIYEQYF

d_gene: NA
v_gene: TRBV21-1
j_gene: TRBJ2-1
abundance: NA
CDR3nt: TGTGCCAGCAGCAGAGGAGAAAGCAATGAGCAGTTCTTC
CDR3aa: CASSRGESNEQFF

d_gene: TRBD1
v_gene: TRBV4-1
j_gene: TRBJ2-7
abundance: NA
CDR3nt: TGCGCCAGCTCCCCGGGACAGGGTTCCTACGAGCAGTACTTC
CDR3aa: CASSPGQGSYEQYF

d_gene: NA
v_gene: TRBV5-1
j_gene: TRBJ2-1
abundance: once
CDR3nt: TGCGCCAGCAGCTTGCCTCTGTTTGGGGGGGAGCAGTTCTTC
CDR3aa: CASSLPLFGGEQFF

d_gene: TRBD2
v_gene: TRBV7-8
j_gene: TRBJ2-3
abundance: NA
CDR3nt: TGTGCCAGCAGCCTGGGGACTAGCGTATCAGATACGCAGTATTTT
CDR3aa: CASSLGTSVSDTQYF

d_gene: NA
v_gene: TRBV30
j_gene: TRBJ2-2
abundance: NA
CDR3nt: TGTGCCTGGAGTGATGGGCACACCGGGGAGCTGTTTTTT
CDR3aa: CAWSDGHTGELFF

d_gene: NA
v_gene: TRBV18
j_gene: TRBJ2-7
abundance: NA
CDR3nt: TGTGCCAGCTCACTACCCGGGGCCCCCCACGAGCAGTACTTC
CDR3aa: CASSLPGAPHEQYF

d_gene: NA
v_gene: TRBV5-1
j_gene: TRBJ1-4
abundance: NA
CDR3nt: TGCGCCAGCAGCTTCGGTCGGGCTAATGAAAAACTGTTTTTT
CDR3aa: CASSFGRANEKLFF

d_gene: NA
v_gene: TRBV14
j_gene: TRBJ1-1
abundance: NA
CDR3nt: TGTGCCAGCAGCCAAGACTGGTCAGGGCGGAACACTGAAGCTTTCTTT
CDR3aa: CASSQDWSGRNTEAFF

d_gene: NA
v_gene: TRBV4-1
j_gene: TRBJ1-1
abundance: NA
CDR3nt: TGCGCCAGCAGCCTCACACAGGGCTTGAACACTGAAGCTTTCTTT
CDR3aa: CASSLTQGLNTEAFF

d_gene: NA
v_gene: TRBV4-1
j_gene: TRBJ2-5
abundance: NA
CDR3nt: TGCGCCAGCAGCCACACGGGTTCGTACCAAGAGACCCAGTACTTC
CDR3aa: CASSHTGSYQETQYF

d_gene: NA
v_gene: TRBV5-1
j_gene: TRBJ1-1
abundance: NA
CDR3nt: TGCGCCAGCATCGCCGACGGCTTGAACACTGAAGCTTTCTTT
CDR3aa: CASIADGLNTEAFF

d_gene: TRBD1
v_gene: TRBV4-1
j_gene: TRBJ1-6
abundance: few
CDR3nt: TGCGCCAGCAGCCCCTTCCGACAGGGTTCAGATTCACCCCTCCACTTT
CDR3aa: CASSPFRQGSDSPLHF

d_gene: TRBD1
v_gene: TRBV19
j_gene: TRBJ1-1
abundance: NA
CDR3nt: TGTGCCAGTAGTACACAGGGGTTAGTTATGAACACTGAAGCTTTCTTT
CDR3aa: CASSTQGLVMNTEAFF

d_gene: TRBD1
v_gene: TRBV30
j_gene: TRBJ2-7
abundance: NA
CDR3nt: TGTGCCTGGAGTAAGACAGGGGGCAACTACGAGCAGTACTTC
CDR3aa: CAWSKTGGNYEQYF

d_gene: TRBD2
v_gene: TRBV27
j_gene: TRBJ2-7
abundance: NA
CDR3nt: TGTGCCAGCAGTTTAGAAACTAGCGGATCCTACGAGCAGTACTTC
CDR3aa: CASSLETSGSYEQYF

d_gene: NA
v_gene: TRBV5-1
j_gene: TRBJ1-3
abundance: NA
CDR3nt: TGCGCCAGCAGCGCTGGACAGAGCTCTGGAAACACCATATATTTT
CDR3aa: CASSAGQSSGNTIYF

d_gene: TRBD2
v_gene: TRBV4-1
j_gene: TRBJ2-3
abundance: NA
CDR3nt: TGCGCCAGCAGCCCGGAACTAGCGGGAGTTACAGATACGCAGTATTTT
CDR3aa: CASSPELAGVTDTQYF

d_gene: TRBD1
v_gene: TRBV19
j_gene: TRBJ2-7
abundance: once
CDR3nt: TGTGCCAGTAGACCGGGACAGTACATACGCGAGCAGTACTTC
CDR3aa: CASRPGQYIREQYF

d_gene: TRBD2
v_gene: TRBV2
j_gene: TRBJ2-7
abundance: NA
CDR3nt: TGTGCCAGCAGTGAACGCGGGAGGGCCGGGTACGAGCAGTACTTC
CDR3aa: CASSERGRAGYEQYF

d_gene: TRBD1
v_gene: TRBV19
j_gene: TRBJ1-5
abundance: NA
CDR3nt: TGTGCCAGTAGTATAAGTGGACAGGGGGCATTTCAGCCCCAGCATTTT
CDR3aa: CASSISGQGAFQPQHF

d_gene: NA
v_gene: TRBV2
j_gene: TRBJ2-7
abundance: NA
CDR3nt: TGTGCCAGCGCAGTCCCCTACGAGCAGTACTTC
CDR3aa: CASAVPYEQYF

d_gene: NA
v_gene: TRBV6-5
j_gene: TRBJ1-2
abundance: NA
CDR3nt: TGTGCCAGCACCCGTGGGGGCCAGGGTGCGAGCTACACCTTC
CDR3aa: CASTRGGQGASYTF

d_gene: TRBD1
v_gene: TRBV11-1
j_gene: TRBJ2-2
abundance: NA
CDR3nt: TGTGCCAGCAGCAGGGACAGGGTGTCCACCGGGGAGCTGTTTTTT
CDR3aa: CASSRDRVSTGELFF

d_gene: TRBD2
v_gene: TRBV10-1
j_gene: TRBJ2-3
abundance: NA
CDR3nt: TGCGCCAGCAGATCTAGCGGGAAGGCAGATACGCAGTATTTT
CDR3aa: CASRSSGKADTQYF

d_gene: TRBD1
v_gene: TRBV5-1
j_gene: TRBJ2-7
abundance: few
CDR3nt: TGCGCCAGCAGCTTCGGCGGACAGGGGGTTTACGAGCAGTACTTC
CDR3aa: CASSFGGQGVYEQYF

d_gene: TRBD1
v_gene: TRBV5-1
j_gene: TRBJ1-2
abundance: NA
CDR3nt: TGCGCCAGCAGCTTGTCTGGAGGGACAGCTAACTATGGCTACACCTTC
CDR3aa: CASSLSGGTANYGYTF

d_gene: NA
v_gene: TRBV28
j_gene: TRBJ2-2
abundance: few
CDR3nt: TGTGCCAGCAGAAGGGGCGGGGAGCTGTTTTTT
CDR3aa: CASRRGGELFF

d_gene: TRBD2
v_gene: TRBV7-9
j_gene: TRBJ2-2
abundance: NA
CDR3nt: TGTGCCAGCAGCTTCCGATCTAGCGGGGGTTTTCCGACCGCCGGGGAGCTGTTTTTT
CDR3aa: CASSFRSSGGFPTAGELFF

d_gene: NA
v_gene: TRBV19
j_gene: TRBJ1-1
abundance: NA
CDR3nt: TGTGCCAGTTCTGAGGGGAGAGGTACTGAAGCTTTCTTT
CDR3aa: CASSEGRGTEAFF

d_gene: NA
v_gene: TRBV30
j_gene: TRBJ1-1
abundance: NA
CDR3nt: TGTGCCTGGATCGGGCGGTCGAACACTGAAGCTTTCTTT
CDR3aa: CAWIGRSNTEAFF

d_gene: NA
v_gene: TRBV6-4
j_gene: TRBJ2-1
abundance: few
CDR3nt: TGTGCCAGCAGCGTTTCGGGGGAGGGGGAGAAGCAGTTCTTC
CDR3aa: CASSVSGEGEKQFF

d_gene: NA
v_gene: TRBV2
j_gene: TRBJ2-1
abundance: NA
CDR3nt: TGTGCCAGCAGCCGGGACAACAATGAGCAGTTCTTC
CDR3aa: CASSRDNNEQFF

d_gene: TRBD2
v_gene: TRBV11-2
j_gene: TRBJ2-1
abundance: NA
CDR3nt: TGTGCCAGCAGCCGGATCTTGAGCGGGAGCAATGAGCAGTTCTTC
CDR3aa: CASSRILSGSNEQFF

d_gene: NA
v_gene: TRBV2
j_gene: TRBJ1-2
abundance: NA
CDR3nt: TGTGCCAGCAGCGAGGGGATCATCCGCTGGCATGCTTATGGCTACACCTTC
CDR3aa: CASSEGIIRWHAYGYTF

d_gene: NA
v_gene: TRBV7-2
j_gene: TRBJ2-7
abundance: NA
CDR3nt: TGTGCCAGCAGCTTAGCAGCGTACTCCTACGAGCAGTACTTC
CDR3aa: CASSLAAYSYEQYF

d_gene: TRBD1
v_gene: TRBV2
j_gene: TRBJ2-3
abundance: NA
CDR3nt: TGTGCCAGCAGTGTGCAGGGGGCTAACACAGATACGCAGTATTTT
CDR3aa: CASSVQGANTDTQYF

d_gene: TRBD2
v_gene: TRBV28
j_gene: TRBJ2-3
abundance: NA
CDR3nt: TGTGCCAGCAGTCCAACGACGGCGGGAGGTAGGGATACGCAGTATTTT
CDR3aa: CASSPTTAGGRDTQYF

d_gene: TRBD1
v_gene: TRBV7-7
j_gene: TRBJ2-2
abundance: NA
CDR3nt: TGTGCCAGCAGCTTAAACAGGGGAGCGGAGCTGTTTTTT
CDR3aa: CASSLNRGAELFF

d_gene: NA
v_gene: TRBV19
j_gene: TRBJ2-7
abundance: once
CDR3nt: TGTGCCAGTAGTATAGGCGGGGACTCCTACGAGCAGTACTTC
CDR3aa: CASSIGGDSYEQYF

d_gene: TRBD2
v_gene: TRBV30
j_gene: TRBJ2-5
abundance: NA
CDR3nt: TGTGCCTGGAGTATCTCCCTCGCGGGAGGAGAGACCCAGTACTTC
CDR3aa: CAWSISLAGGETQYF

d_gene: NA
v_gene: TRBV7-9
j_gene: TRBJ2-1
abundance: NA
CDR3nt: TGTGCCAGCAGCCCACTGATGGGACTTCTAGGAGAGCAGTTCTTC
CDR3aa: CASSPLMGLLGEQFF

d_gene: NA
v_gene: TRBV30
j_gene: TRBJ2-1
abundance: NA
CDR3nt: TGTGCCTGGAGTCCTCGCTCCTACAATGAGCAGTTCTTC
CDR3aa: CAWSPRSYNEQFF

d_gene: NA
v_gene: TRBV4-1
j_gene: TRBJ2-7
abundance: NA
CDR3nt: TGCGCCAGCAGCCAAGATTTTACGGGGCAGAACTCCTACGAGCAGTACTTC
CDR3aa: CASSQDFTGQNSYEQYF